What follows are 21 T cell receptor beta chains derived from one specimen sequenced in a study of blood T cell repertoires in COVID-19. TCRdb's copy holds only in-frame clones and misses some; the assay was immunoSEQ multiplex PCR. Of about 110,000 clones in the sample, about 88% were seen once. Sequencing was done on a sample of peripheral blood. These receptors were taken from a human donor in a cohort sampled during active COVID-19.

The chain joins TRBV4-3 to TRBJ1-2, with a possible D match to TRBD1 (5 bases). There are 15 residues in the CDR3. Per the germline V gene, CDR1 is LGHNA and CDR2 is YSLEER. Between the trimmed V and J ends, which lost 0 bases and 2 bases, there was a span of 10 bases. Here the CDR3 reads CASSQDARVNYGYTF. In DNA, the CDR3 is TGCGCCAGCAGCCAAGATGCCAGGGTCAACTATGGCTACACCTTC.

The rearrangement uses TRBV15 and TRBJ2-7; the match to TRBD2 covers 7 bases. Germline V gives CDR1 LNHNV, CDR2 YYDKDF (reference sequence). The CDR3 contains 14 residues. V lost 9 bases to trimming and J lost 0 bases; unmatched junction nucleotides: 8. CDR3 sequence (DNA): TGTGCCACTAAGCAGGGAGGGAGCTCCTACGAGCAGTACTTC. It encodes CATKQGGSSYEQYF.

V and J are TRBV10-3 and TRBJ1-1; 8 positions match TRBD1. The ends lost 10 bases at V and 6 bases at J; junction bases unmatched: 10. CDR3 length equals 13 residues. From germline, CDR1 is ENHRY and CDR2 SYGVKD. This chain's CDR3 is CATQTGGQAEAFF. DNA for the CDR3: TGTGCCACCCAAACAGGGGGGCAAGCTGAAGCTTTCTTT.

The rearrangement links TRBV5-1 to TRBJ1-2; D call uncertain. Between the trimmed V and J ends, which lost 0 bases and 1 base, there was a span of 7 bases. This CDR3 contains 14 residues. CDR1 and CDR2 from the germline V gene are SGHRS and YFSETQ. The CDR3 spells CASSLDPRNYGYTF. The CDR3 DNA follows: TGCGCCAGCAGCTTGGATCCGCGTAACTATGGCTACACCTTC.

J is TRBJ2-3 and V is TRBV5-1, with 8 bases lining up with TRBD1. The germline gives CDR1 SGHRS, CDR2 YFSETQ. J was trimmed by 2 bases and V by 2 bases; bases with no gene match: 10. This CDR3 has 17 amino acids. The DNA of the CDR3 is TGCGCCAGCAGCTTTGTAGGACAGGGAAAAGACACAGATACGCAGTATTTT. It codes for CASSFVGQGKDTDTQYF.

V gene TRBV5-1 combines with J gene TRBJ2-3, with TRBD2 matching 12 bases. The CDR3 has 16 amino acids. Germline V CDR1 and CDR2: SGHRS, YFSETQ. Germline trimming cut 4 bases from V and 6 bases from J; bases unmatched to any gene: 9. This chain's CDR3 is CASSLASGGAGDTQYF. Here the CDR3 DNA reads TGCGCCAGCAGCCTCGCTAGCGGGGGGGCCGGGGATACGCAGTATTTT.

CDR3 in amino acids: CASTSGTSLSTDTQYF. CDR3 nucleotides: TGTGCCAGCACCAGCGGGACTAGCTTGTCCACAGATACGCAGTATTTT. The V call is TRBV2, the J call TRBJ2-3; 9 bases line up with TRBD2. CDR1 and CDR2 from the germline V gene are SNHLY and FYNNEI. J gave up 2 bases and V 7 bases, and 10 bases lay outside the gene matches. CDR3 length: 16 residues.

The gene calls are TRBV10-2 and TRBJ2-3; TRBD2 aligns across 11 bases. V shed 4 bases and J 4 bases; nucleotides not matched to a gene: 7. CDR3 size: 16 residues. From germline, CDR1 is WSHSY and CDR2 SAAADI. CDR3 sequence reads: CASSVLGSGRADTQYF. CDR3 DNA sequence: TGCGCCAGCAGTGTCCTGGGTAGCGGGAGGGCAGATACGCAGTATTTT.

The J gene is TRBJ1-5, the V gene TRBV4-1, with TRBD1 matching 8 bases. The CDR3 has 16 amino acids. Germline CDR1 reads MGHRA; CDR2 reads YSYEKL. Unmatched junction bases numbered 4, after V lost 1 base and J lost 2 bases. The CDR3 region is CASSQADRVGNQPQHF. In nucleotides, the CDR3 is TGCGCCAGCAGCCAAGCGGACAGGGTGGGCAATCAGCCCCAGCATTTT.

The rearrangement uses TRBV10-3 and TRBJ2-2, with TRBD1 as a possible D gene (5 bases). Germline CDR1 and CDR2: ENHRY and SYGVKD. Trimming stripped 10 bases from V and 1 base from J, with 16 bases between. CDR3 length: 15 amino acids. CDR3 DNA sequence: TGTGCCACCGGAGAAGACAGACTGAACACCGGGGAGCTGTTTTTT. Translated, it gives CATGEDRLNTGELFF.

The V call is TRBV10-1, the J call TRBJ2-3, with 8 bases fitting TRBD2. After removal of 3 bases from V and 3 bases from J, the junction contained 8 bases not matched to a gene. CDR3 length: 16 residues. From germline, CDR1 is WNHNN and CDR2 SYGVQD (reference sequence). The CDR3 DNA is TGCGCCAGCAGTGAAAGTGCGGGGGGAGAGACAGATACGCAGTATTTT. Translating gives CASSESAGGETDTQYF.

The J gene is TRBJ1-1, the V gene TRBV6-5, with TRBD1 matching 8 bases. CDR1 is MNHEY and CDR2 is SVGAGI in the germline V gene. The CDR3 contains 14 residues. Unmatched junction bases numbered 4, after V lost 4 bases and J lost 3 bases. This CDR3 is CASSFTGGDTEAFF. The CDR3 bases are TGTGCCAGCAGTTTTACAGGGGGGGACACTGAAGCTTTCTTT.

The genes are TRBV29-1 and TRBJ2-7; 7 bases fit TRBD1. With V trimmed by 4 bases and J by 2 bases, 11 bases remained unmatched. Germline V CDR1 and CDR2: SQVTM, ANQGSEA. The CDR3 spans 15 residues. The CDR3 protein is CSVGAQRGPTYEQYF. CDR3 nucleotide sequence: TGCAGCGTTGGGGCCCAGAGGGGGCCAACCTACGAGCAGTACTTC.

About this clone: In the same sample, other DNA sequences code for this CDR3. The DNA for the CDR3 is TGTGCCATCAGGGGGAGCGGGCGTAGCTCCTACAATGAGCAGTTCTTC. Residues: CAIRGSGRSSYNEQFF. This sequence joins TRBV10-3 and TRBJ2-1; the D gene is possibly TRBD2 (6 bases). V lost 6 bases, J lost 0 bases, and 15 bases lay in between. Germline V gene sequence: CDR1 ENHRY, CDR2 SYGVKD. CDR3 length equals 16 residues.

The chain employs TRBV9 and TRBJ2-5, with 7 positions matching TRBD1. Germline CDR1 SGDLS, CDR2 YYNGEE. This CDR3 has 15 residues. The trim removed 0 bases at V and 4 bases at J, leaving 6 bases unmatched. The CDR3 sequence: CASSVATGTVETQYF. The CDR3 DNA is TGTGCCAGCAGCGTAGCGACAGGGACGGTAGAGACCCAGTACTTC.

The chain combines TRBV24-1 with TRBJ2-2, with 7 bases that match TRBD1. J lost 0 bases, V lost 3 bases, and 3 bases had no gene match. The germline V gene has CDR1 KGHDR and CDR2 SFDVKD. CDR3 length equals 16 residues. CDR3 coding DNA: TGTGCCACCAGTGATGGGGACAGTCCGAACACCGGGGAGCTGTTTTTT. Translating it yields CATSDGDSPNTGELFF.

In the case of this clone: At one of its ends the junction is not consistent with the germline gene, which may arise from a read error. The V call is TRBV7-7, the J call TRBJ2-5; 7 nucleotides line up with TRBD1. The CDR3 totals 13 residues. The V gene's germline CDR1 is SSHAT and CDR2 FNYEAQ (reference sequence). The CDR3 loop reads CASSYSGGETQYF. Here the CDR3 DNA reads TGTGCTAGCAGCTATTCAGGGGGAGAGACCCAGTACTTC.

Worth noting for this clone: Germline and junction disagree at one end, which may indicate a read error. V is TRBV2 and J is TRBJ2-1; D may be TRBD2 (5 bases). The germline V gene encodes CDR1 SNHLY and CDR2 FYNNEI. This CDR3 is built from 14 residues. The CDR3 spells CARSGRTEYNEQFF. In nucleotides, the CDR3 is TGTGCCAGAAGTGGGCGGACTGAATACAATGAGCAGTTCTTC.

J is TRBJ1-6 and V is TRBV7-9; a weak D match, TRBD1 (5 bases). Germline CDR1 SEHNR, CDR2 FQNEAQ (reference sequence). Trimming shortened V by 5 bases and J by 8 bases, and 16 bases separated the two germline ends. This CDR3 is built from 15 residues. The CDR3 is CASSPGGVLDSPLHF. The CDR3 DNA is TGTGCCAGCAGCCCAGGAGGGGTACTGGATTCACCCCTCCACTTT.

The CDR3 reads CASSRAEGSYNSPLHF. The CDR3 DNA follows: TGTGCCAGCAGCCGCGCTGAGGGCTCCTATAATTCACCCCTCCACTTT. The chain carries TRBV3-1 (or the pseudogene TRBV3-2) and TRBJ1-6; D is uncertain. Germline V gene lookup returns CDR1 LGHDT and CDR2 YNNKEL (reference sequence). CDR3 length: 16 amino acids. V lost 4 bases to trimming and J lost 0 bases, with 10 bases between them.

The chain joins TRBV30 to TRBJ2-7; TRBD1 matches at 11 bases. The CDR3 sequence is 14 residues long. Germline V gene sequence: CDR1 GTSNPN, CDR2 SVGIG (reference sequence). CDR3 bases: TGTGCATTGGGGCCGGGACAGGGGGTCCACGAGCAGTACTTC. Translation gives CALGPGQGVHEQYF.